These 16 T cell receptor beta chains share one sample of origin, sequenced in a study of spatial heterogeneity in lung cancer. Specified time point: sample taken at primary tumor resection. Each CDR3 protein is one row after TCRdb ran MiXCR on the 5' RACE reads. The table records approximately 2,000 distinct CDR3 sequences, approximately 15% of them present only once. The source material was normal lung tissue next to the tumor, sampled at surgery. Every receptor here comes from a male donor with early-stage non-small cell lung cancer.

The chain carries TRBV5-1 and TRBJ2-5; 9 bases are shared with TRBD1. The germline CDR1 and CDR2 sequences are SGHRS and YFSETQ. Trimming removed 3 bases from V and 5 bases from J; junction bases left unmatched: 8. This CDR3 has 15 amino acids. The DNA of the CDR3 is TGCGCCAGCAGCTCTGGGACAGGGATCGAGGAGACCCAGTACTTC. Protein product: CASSSGTGIEETQYF.

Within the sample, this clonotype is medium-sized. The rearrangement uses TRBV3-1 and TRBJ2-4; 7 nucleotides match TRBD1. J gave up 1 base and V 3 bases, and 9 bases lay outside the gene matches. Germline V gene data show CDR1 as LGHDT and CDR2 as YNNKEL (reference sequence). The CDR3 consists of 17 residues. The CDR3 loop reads CASSHQQGRGAKNIQYF. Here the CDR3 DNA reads TGTGCCAGCAGCCACCAACAGGGGAGAGGCGCCAAAAACATTCAGTACTTC.

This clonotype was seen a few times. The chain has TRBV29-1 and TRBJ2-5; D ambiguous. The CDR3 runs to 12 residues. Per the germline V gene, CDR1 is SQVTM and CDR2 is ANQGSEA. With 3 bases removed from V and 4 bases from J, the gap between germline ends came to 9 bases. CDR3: CSVEGRLETQYF. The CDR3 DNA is TGCAGCGTTGAGGGCAGGCTAGAGACCCAGTACTTC.

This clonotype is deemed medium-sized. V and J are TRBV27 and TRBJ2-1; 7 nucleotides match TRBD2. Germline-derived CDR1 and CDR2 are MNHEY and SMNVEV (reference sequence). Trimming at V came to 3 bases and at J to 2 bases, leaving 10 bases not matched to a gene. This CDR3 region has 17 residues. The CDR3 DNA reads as TGTGCCAGCAGTTTCCGGGCGACTAGCCATCCCTACAATGAGCAGTTCTTC. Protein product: CASSFRATSHPYNEQFF.

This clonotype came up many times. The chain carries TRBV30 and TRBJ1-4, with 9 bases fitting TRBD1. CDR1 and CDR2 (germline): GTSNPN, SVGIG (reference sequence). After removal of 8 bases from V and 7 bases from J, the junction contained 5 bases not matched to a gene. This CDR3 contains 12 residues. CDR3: CAGQGRGEKLFF. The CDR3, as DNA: TGTGCCGGACAGGGGAGGGGTGAAAAACTGTTTTTT.

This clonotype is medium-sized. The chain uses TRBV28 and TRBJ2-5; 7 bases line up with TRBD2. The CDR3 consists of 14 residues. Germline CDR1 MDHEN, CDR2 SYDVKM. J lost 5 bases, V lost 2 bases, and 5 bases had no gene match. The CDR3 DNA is TGTGCCAGCAGTTTAATCGGCGGGAGTGAGACCCAGTACTTC. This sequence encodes CASSLIGGSETQYF.

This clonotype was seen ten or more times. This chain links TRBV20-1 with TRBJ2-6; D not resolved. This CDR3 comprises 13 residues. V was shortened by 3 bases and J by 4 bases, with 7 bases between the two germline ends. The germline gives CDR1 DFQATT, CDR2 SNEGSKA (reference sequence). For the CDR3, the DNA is TGCAGTGCTAGGGATCTCGGGGCCAACGTCCTGACTTTC. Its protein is CSARDLGANVLTF.

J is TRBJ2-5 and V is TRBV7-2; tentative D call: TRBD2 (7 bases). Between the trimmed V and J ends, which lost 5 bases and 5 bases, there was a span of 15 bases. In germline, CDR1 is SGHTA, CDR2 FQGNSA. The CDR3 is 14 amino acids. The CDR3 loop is CASSQGLGGETQYF. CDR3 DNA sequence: TGTGCCAGCAGCCAAGGACTAGGGGGGGAGACCCAGTACTTC. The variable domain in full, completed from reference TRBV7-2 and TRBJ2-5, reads GAGVSQSPSNKVTEKGKDVELRCDPISGHTALYWYRQSLGQGLEFLIYFQGNSAPDKSGLPSDRFSAERTGGSVSTLTIQRTQQEDSAVYLCASSQGLGGETQYFGPGTRLLVL.

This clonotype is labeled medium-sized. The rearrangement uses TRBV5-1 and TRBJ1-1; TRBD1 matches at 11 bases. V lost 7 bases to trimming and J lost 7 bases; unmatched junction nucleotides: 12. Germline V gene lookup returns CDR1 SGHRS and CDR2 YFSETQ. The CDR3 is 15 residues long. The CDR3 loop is CASRKGGQGALEAFF. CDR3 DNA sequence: TGCGCCAGCCGTAAGGGCGGACAGGGGGCTCTTGAAGCTTTCTTT.

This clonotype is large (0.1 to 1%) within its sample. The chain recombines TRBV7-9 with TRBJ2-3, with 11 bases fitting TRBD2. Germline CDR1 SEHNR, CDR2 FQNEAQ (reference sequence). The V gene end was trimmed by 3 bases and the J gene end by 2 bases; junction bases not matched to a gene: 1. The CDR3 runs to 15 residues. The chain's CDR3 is CASSFSGRVTDTQYF. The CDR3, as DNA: TGTGCCAGCAGCTTTAGCGGGAGGGTCACAGATACGCAGTATTTT.

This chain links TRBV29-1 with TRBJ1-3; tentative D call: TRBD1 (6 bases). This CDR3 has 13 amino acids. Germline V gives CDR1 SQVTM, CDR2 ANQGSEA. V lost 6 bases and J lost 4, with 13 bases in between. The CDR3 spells CSVRQASGNTIYF. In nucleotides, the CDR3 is TGCAGCGTGCGACAGGCCTCCGGAAACACCATATATTTT.

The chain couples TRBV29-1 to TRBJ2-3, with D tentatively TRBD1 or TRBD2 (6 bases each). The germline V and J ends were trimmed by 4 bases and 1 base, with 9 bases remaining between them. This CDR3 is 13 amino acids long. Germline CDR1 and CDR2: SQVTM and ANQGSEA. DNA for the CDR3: TGCAGCGTTGTGGAGGGGGGCACAGATACGCAGTATTTT. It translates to CSVVEGGTDTQYF.

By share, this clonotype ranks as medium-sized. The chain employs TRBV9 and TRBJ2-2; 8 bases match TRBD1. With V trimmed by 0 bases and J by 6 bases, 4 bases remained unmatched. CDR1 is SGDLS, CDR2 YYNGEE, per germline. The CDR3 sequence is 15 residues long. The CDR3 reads CASSVEQGAAGELFF. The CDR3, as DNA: TGTGCCAGCAGCGTAGAGCAGGGGGCTGCCGGGGAGCTGTTTTTT.

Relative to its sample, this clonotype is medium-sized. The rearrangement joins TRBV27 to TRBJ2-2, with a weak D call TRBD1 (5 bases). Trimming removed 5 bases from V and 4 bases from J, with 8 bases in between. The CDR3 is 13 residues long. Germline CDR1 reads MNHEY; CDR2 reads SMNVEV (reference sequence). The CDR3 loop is CASSLQATGELFF. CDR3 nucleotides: TGTGCCAGCAGTCTACAGGCCACCGGGGAGCTGTTTTTT.

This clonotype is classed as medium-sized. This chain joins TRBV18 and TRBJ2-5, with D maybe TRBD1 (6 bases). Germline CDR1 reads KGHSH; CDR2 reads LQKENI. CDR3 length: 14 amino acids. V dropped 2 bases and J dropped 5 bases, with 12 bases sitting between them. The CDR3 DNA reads TGTGCCAGCTCACCAAGGACAGCTAGGGAGACCCAGTACTTC. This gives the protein CASSPRTARETQYF.

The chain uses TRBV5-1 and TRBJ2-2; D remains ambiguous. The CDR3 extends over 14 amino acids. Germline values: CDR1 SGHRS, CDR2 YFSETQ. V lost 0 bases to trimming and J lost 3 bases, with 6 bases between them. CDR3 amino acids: CASSLGPDTGELFF. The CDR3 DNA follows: TGCGCCAGCAGCTTGGGACCGGACACCGGGGAGCTGTTTTTT. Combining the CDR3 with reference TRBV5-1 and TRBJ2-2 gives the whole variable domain KAGVTQTPRYLIKTRGQQVTLSCSPISGHRSVSWYQQTPGQGLQFLFEYFSETQRNKGNFPGRFSGRQFSNSRSEMNVSTLELGDSALYLCASSLGPDTGELFFGEGSRLTVL.